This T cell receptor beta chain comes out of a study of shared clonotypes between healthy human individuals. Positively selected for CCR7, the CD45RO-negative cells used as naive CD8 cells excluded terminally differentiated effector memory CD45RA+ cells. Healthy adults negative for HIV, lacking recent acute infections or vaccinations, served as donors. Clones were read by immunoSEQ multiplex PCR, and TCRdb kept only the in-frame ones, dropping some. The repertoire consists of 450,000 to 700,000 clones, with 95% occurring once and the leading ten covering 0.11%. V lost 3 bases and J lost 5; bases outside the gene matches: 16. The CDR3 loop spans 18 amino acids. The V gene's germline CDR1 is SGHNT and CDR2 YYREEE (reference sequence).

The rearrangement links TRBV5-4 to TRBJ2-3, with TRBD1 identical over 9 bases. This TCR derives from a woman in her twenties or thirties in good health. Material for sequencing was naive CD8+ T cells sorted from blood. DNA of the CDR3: TGTGCCAGCAGCTGGGCTGGTGTAACAGGGGGCGAAGTAGATACGCAGTATTTT. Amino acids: CASSWAGVTGGEVDTQYF.